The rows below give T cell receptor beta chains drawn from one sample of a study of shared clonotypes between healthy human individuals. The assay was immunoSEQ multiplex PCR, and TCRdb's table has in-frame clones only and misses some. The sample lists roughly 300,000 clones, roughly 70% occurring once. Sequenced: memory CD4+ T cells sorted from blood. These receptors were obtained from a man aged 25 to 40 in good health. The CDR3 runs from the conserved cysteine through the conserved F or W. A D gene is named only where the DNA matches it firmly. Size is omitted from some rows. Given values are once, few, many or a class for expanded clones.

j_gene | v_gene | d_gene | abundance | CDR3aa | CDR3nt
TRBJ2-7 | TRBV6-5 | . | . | CASSYVGGPSYEQYF | TGTGCCAGCAGTTACGTCGGGGGACCCTCCTACGAGCAGTACTTC
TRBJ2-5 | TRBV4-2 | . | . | CASSQGAGRETQYF | TGTGCCAGCAGCCAAGGGGCTGGGAGAGAGACCCAGTACTTC
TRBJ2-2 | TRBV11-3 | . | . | CASSPGRIAGELFF | TGTGCCAGCAGCCCCGGGAGAATTGCCGGGGAGCTGTTTTTT
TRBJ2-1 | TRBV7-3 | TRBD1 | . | CASSSISRDSSYNEQFF | TGTGCCAGCAGCTCGATTTCCCGGGACAGCTCCTACAATGAGCAGTTCTTC
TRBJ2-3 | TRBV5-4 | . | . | CASSLELASTDTQYF | TGTGCCAGCAGCTTGGAACTTGCCTCCACAGATACGCAGTATTTT
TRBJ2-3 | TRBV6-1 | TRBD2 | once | CASKETSGPTDTQYF | TGTGCCAGCAAAGAAACTAGCGGACCCACAGATACGCAGTATTTT
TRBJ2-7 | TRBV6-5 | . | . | CASSSKGDRTYEQYF | TGTGCCAGCAGTTCGAAGGGGGATAGGACCTACGAGCAGTACTTC
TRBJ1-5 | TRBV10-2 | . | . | CASSLDTNQPQHF | TGCGCCAGCAGCTTGGACACTAATCAGCCCCAGCATTTT
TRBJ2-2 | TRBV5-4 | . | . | CASSRGGGSGTGELFF | TGTGCCAGCAGTCGCGGAGGGGGCTCTGGCACCGGGGAGCTGTTTTTT
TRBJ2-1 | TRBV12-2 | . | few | CASRLEGTSEVGEQFF | TGTGCAAGTCGCTTAGAGGGGACTAGCGAGGTCGGTGAGCAGTTCTTC
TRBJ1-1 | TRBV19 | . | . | CASTPRLDNTEAFF | TGTGCCAGTACGCCTCGGTTAGATAACACTGAAGCTTTCTTT
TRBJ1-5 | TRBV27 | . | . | CASGPMKPQHF | TGTGCCAGCGGCCCCATGAAGCCCCAGCATTTT
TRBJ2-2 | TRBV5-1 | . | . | CAGGTGELFF | TGCGCCGGTGGGACCGGGGAGCTGTTTTTT
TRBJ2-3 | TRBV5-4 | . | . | CASKDARQASTDTQYF | TGTGCCAGCAAAGATGCACGACAAGCTAGCACAGATACGCAGTATTTT
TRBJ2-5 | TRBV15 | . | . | CATGGRDTETQYF | TGTGCCACCGGTGGACGGGACACAGAGACCCAGTACTTC
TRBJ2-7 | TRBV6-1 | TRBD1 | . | CAARSGQGYEQYF | TGTGCCGCTCGAAGTGGACAGGGCTACGAGCAGTACTTC
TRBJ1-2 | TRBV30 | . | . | CAWSGQRLGAYGYTF | TGTGCCTGGAGTGGGCAGCGGCTTGGGGCATATGGCTACACCTTC
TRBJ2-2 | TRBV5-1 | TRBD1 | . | CASSLGQGAHTGELFF | TGCGCCAGCAGCTTGGGACAGGGGGCTCACACCGGGGAGCTGTTTTTT
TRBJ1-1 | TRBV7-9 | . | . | CASSLDWTDRGTEAFF | TGTGCCAGCAGCTTAGATTGGACCGACCGGGGCACTGAAGCTTTCTTT
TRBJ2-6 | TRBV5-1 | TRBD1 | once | CASSLGPDRGPLRANVLTF | TGCGCCAGCAGCTTGGGCCCTGACAGGGGGCCTCTTCGAGCCAACGTCCTGACTTTC
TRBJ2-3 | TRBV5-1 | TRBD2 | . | CASSLEGREGQYF | TGCGCCAGCAGCTTGGAGGGGCGGGAGGGGCAGTATTTT
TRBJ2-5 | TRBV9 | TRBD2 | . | CASSVGTSGWETQYF | TGTGCCAGCAGCGTAGGTACTAGCGGGTGGGAGACCCAGTACTTC
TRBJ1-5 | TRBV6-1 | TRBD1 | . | CASSVTGEGNQPQHF | TGTGCCAGCAGTGTTACAGGGGAAGGCAATCAGCCCCAGCATTTT
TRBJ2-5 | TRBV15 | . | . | CATSRDRAQETQYF | TGTGCCACCAGCAGAGACCGGGCACAAGAGACCCAGTACTTC
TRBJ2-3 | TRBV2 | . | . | CASSEETTWADTQYF | TGTGCCAGCAGTGAAGAGACGACGTGGGCAGATACGCAGTATTTT
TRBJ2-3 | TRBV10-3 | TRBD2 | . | CAISETGRGLAGTDTQYF | TGTGCCATCAGTGAGACCGGGCGAGGACTAGCGGGCACAGATACGCAGTATTTT
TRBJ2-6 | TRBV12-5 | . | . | CASGPRVVGANVLTF | TGTGCTAGTGGTCCAAGAGTCGTTGGGGCCAACGTCCTGACTTTC
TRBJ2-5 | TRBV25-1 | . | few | CASSDRVIETQYF | TGTGCCAGCAGTGACAGGGTTATTGAGACCCAGTACTTC
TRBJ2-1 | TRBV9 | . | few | CASSEGSLGKNEQFF | TGTGCCAGCAGCGAGGGGAGCCTCGGGAAGAATGAGCAGTTCTTC
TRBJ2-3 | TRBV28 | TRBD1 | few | CASSLWTGPSGNTQYF | TGTGCCAGCAGTTTATGGACAGGGCCGAGTGGAAATACGCAGTATTTT
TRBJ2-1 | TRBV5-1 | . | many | CASSFGRSNEQFF | TGCGCCAGCAGCTTCGGTCGCAGTAATGAGCAGTTCTTC
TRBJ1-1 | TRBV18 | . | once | CASSQAKLTEAFF | TGTGCCAGCTCACAGGCCAAGCTCACTGAAGCTTTCTTT
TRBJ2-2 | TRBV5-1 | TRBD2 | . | CASSLAAPSGSFSTGELFF | TGCGCCAGCAGCTTGGCCGCCCCTAGCGGGAGCTTCAGCACCGGGGAGCTGTTTTTT
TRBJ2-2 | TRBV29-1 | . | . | CSVVSDNTGELFF | TGCAGCGTTGTTTCGGACAACACCGGGGAGCTGTTTTTT
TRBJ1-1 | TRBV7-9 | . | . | CASSPYDVNTEAFF | TGTGCCAGCAGCCCTTACGATGTGAACACTGAAGCTTTCTTT
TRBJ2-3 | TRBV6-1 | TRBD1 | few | CASSPGTGLTDTQYF | TGTGCCAGCAGTCCCGGGACAGGCCTCACAGATACGCAGTATTTT
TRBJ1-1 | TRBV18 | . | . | CASSRGQGPNTEAFF | TGTGCCAGCTCACGTGGGCAGGGTCCGAACACTGAAGCTTTCTTT
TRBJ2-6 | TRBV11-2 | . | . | CASSHGQFSGANVLTF | TGTGCCAGCAGCCACGGACAGTTCTCTGGGGCCAACGTCCTGACTTTC
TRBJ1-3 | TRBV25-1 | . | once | CASSVPQGPSGNTIYF | TGTGCCAGCAGTGTCCCCCAGGGGCCCTCTGGAAACACCATATATTTT
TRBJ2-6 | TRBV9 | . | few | CASSSRQGRDLDYSGANVLTF | TGTGCCAGCAGCTCCAGACAAGGAAGGGACCTAGATTACTCTGGGGCCAACGTCCTGACTTTC
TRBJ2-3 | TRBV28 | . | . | CASSWTYRDTQYF | TGTGCCAGCAGCTGGACCTATCGGGATACGCAGTATTTT
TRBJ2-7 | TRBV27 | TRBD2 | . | CASSSQLAGGPYEQYF | TGTGCCAGCAGTTCCCAACTAGCGGGAGGGCCCTACGAGCAGTACTTC
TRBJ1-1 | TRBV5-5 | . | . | CASSAGVTEAFF | TGTGCCAGCAGTGCGGGGGTCACTGAAGCTTTCTTT
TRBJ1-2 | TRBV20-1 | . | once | CSASGDYGYTF | TGCAGTGCTAGCGGAGACTATGGCTACACCTTC
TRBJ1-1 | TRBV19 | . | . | CASSLMSSFAGRGTEAFF | TGTGCCAGTAGTTTAATGTCCTCCTTCGCGGGAAGAGGCACTGAAGCTTTCTTT
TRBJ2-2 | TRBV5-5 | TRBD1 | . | CASSWTGTGGTGELFF | TGTGCCAGCAGCTGGACCGGGACAGGGGGAACCGGGGAGCTGTTTTTT
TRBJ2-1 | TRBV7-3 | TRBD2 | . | CASSLSGGPQFF | TGTGCCAGCAGCTTAAGCGGGGGACCTCAGTTCTTC
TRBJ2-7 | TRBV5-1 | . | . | CASSYDANYEQYF | TGCGCCAGCAGCTATGACGCGAACTACGAGCAGTACTTC
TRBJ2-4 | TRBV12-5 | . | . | CAKEQKPGSNIQYF | TGTGCTAAGGAACAAAAACCAGGGTCGAACATTCAGTACTTC
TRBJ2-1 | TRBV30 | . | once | CAWSTRRDQFF | TGTGCCTGGAGTACACGGAGGGATCAGTTCTTC
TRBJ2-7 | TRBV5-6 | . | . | CASSRQTGGAFYEQYF | TGTGCCAGCAGTCGCCAAACCGGGGGAGCTTTTTACGAGCAGTACTTC
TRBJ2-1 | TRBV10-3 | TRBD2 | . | CAIESGTSGINEQFF | TGTGCCATTGAATCCGGGACTAGCGGGATAAATGAGCAGTTCTTC
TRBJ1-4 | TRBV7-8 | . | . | CASSSQRSTNEKLFF | TGTGCCAGCAGCTCGCAGCGTTCAACTAATGAAAAACTGTTTTTT
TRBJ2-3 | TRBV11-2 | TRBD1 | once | CASSFRDRGPDTQYF | TGTGCCAGCAGCTTCAGGGACAGGGGCCCAGATACGCAGTATTTT
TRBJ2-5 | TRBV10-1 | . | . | CASSGGDRETQYF | TGCGCCAGCAGTGGAGGTGATCGGGAGACCCAGTACTTC
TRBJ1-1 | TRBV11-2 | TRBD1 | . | CATLRTGEYTEAFF | TGTGCCACCCTCAGGACAGGAGAGTACACTGAAGCTTTCTTT
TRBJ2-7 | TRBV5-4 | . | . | CASSLGPTISYEQYF | TGTGCCAGCAGCTTGGGACCGACTATCTCCTACGAGCAGTACTTC
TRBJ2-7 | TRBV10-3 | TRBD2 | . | CAISEGGSGTAYEQYF | TGTGCCATCAGTGAGGGAGGTAGCGGGACCGCCTACGAGCAGTACTTC
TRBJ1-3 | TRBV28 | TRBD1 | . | CASSASPGTGSGNTIYF | TGTGCCAGCAGTGCCAGTCCCGGGACAGGGTCCGGAAACACCATATATTTT
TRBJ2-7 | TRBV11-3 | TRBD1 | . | CASSLAFGQGKGSEQYF | TGTGCCAGCAGCTTAGCTTTCGGACAGGGAAAAGGAAGCGAGCAGTACTTC